Listed below are T cell receptor beta chains from one sample, sequenced in a study of blood T cell repertoires in COVID-19. Assay: immunoSEQ multiplex PCR; the TCRdb copy retains only in-frame clones and omits some. Of approximately 210,000 clones listed, under 90% are singletons. The sequencing input was peripheral blood. The receptors shown here come from a human donor in a cohort sampled during active COVID-19. The CDR3 runs from the conserved cysteine through the conserved F or W. D genes are given only for firm matches. Expanded clones are given a class, and other clones once, few, many or no size at all.

J	V	D	size	DNA	CDR3
TRBJ2-7	TRBV27	-	-	TGTGCCAGCAGTTTTTGGGGGGAGACCTACGAGCAGTACTTC	CASSFWGETYEQYF
TRBJ1-1	TRBV30	-	-	TGTGCCTGGAGTGCAAAACAATCCTGGACAGCTGAAGCTTTCTTT	CAWSAKQSWTAEAFF
TRBJ2-5	TRBV7-8	-	-	TGTGCCAGCAGCTTAATCCGGGATGGGTTGCTCCAAGAGACCCAGTACTTC	CASSLIRDGLLQETQYF
TRBJ2-5	TRBV5-1	TRBD1	-	TGCGCCAGCAGCAAACTAGGACAGGAAGGTCAAGAGACCCAGTACTTC	CASSKLGQEGQETQYF
TRBJ2-2	TRBV5-6	-	-	TGTGCCAGCAGCTTGGCGTTGAACACCGGGGAGCTGTTTTTT	CASSLALNTGELFF
TRBJ1-1	TRBV25-1	-	once	TGTGCCACTAGCCCCGCCGCAGGCTTGGGTGAAGCTTTCTTT	CATSPAAGLGEAFF
TRBJ1-2	TRBV5-1	-	-	TGCGCCAGCAGCTTGCTGCTCAGACACAGCCATGGCTACACCTTC	CASSLLLRHSHGYTF
TRBJ2-4	TRBV19	TRBD1	-	TGTGCCAGTAGTAACACACAGGGGGCAAGTCAGTACTTC	CASSNTQGASQYF
TRBJ2-3	TRBV2	-	-	TGTGCCAGCAGTGAGTTTCTCGCTGGACAAAGCACAGATACGCAGTATTTT	CASSEFLAGQSTDTQYF
TRBJ1-5	TRBV30	-	few	TGTGCCTGGAGCGTAGGCAATCAGCCCCAGCATTTT	CAWSVGNQPQHF
TRBJ1-2	TRBV6-1	TRBD1	-	TGTGCCAGCAGTGAAGCGACAGGGTGGGACTATGGCTACACCTTC	CASSEATGWDYGYTF
TRBJ1-3	TRBV2	TRBD1	-	TGTGCCAGCAGTGGACAGGGAACTGGAAACACCATATATTTT	CASSGQGTGNTIYF
TRBJ1-6	TRBV2	-	-	TGTGCCAGCAGTGCCGCTACTAATTCACCCCTCCACTTT	CASSAATNSPLHF
TRBJ1-6	TRBV6-5	-	-	TGTGCCAGCATGGAGGGGCGTTCCTATAATTCACCCCTCCACTTT	CASMEGRSYNSPLHF
TRBJ1-5	TRBV2	TRBD1	-	TGTGCCAGCAGCGTGACAGGGGCTCAGCCCCAGCATTTT	CASSVTGAQPQHF
TRBJ2-5	TRBV2	-	-	TGTGCCAGCAGTGACGATAACAACAAGACCCAGTACTTC	CASSDDNNKTQYF
TRBJ2-2	TRBV18	TRBD1	-	TGTGCCAGCTCACCGAGTAGGACAGGACACGGGGAGCTGTTTTTT	CASSPSRTGHGELFF
TRBJ1-2	TRBV10-1	-	-	TGCGCCAGCAGTGCACAGGGATCCTATGGCTACACCTTC	CASSAQGSYGYTF
TRBJ2-7	TRBV28	TRBD2	-	TGTGCCAGCAGTAGGACTAGTTTCGAGCAGTACTTC	CASSRTSFEQYF
TRBJ1-2	TRBV24-1	-	-	TGTGCCACCAGTGATTTGGACAGCAACTATGGCTACACCTTC	CATSDLDSNYGYTF
TRBJ1-2	TRBV11-2	-	-	TGTGCCAGCAGCTCCCAGGACTATGGCTACACCTTC	CASSSQDYGYTF
TRBJ1-2	TRBV24-1	TRBD1	-	TGTGCCACCAGTGATGGGTCAGGGGGCGAGTCGAGCGGCTACACCTTC	CATSDGSGGESSGYTF
TRBJ1-1	TRBV2	-	few	TGTGCCAGCAGTGAACAGGGTGCGGGACTTATGAACACTGAAGCTTTCTTT	CASSEQGAGLMNTEAFF
TRBJ1-4	TRBV19	-	-	TGTGCCAGTAGTTCAAACAGGCTGGCTAATGAAAAACTGTTTTTT	CASSSNRLANEKLFF
TRBJ1-1	TRBV27	TRBD1	-	TGTGCCAGCAGTTTACGTGCAGGGGGCCTTGGAGCTTTCTTT	CASSLRAGGLGAFF
TRBJ2-2	TRBV5-1	-	-	TGCGCCAGCAGCTTGGGTTATTCCGGGGAGCTGTTTTTT	CASSLGYSGELFF
TRBJ2-1	TRBV7-3	TRBD2	once	TGTGCCAGCAGCCCCTACGGACTAGCGGGAGGTGAGCAGTTCTTC	CASSPYGLAGGEQFF
TRBJ2-7	TRBV5-1	-	many	TGCGCCAGCAGCTTGGGCGGCGGGGTGGGGGAGCAGTACTTC	CASSLGGGVGEQYF
TRBJ2-5	TRBV28	-	-	TGTGCCAGCAGTTTTGGGCTGTTGACAGAGACCCAGTACTTC	CASSFGLLTETQYF
TRBJ1-2	TRBV28	-	-	TGTGCCAGCGCCTCTATCTATGGCTACACCTTC	CASASIYGYTF
TRBJ1-1	TRBV5-6	TRBD1	-	TGTGCCAGCAGCCCCAAGACAGGGTGGGGAGTTGTTGAAGCTTTCTTT	CASSPKTGWGVVEAFF
TRBJ1-6	TRBV3-1/TRBV3-2	-	-	TGTGCCAGCAGCCAATCCTGGGCCCAGGGTAATTCACCCCTCCACTTT	CASSQSWAQGNSPLHF